This passage covers 26 T cell receptor beta chains from one sample sequenced in a study of T-cell reconstitution after alpha-beta-depleted transplantation in children. Unique molecular identifiers featured in how the TCRbeta library was prepared. Via MiXCR, TCRdb re-called the PCR reads, giving one row per CDR3 protein. The data contain about 220,000 distinct CDR3 sequences, roughly a sixth of them singletons. The specimen was PBMCs, mostly from graft donor cells, collected 360 days after TCRalphabeta/CD19-depleted stem cell transplant. These receptors were collected from a male patient aged 2-9 years who had a stem cell transplant for acute lymphoblastic leukemia, so the T cells may come from the graft donor.

This clonotype was found a few times. The chain employs TRBV4-2 and TRBJ2-3; 7 bases are shared with TRBD2. V gave up 2 bases and J gave up 4 bases; unmatched junction bases: 0. Germline V gives CDR1 LGHNA, CDR2 YNFKEQ. This CDR3 comprises 13 residues. The CDR3 here is CASSQREADTQYF. In DNA, the CDR3 is TGTGCCAGCAGCCAACGGGAGGCAGATACGCAGTATTTT.

A few counts support this clonotype. The chain is built from TRBV20-1 and TRBJ2-7, with D uncertain. Germline CDR1 and CDR2: DFQATT and SNEGSKA (reference sequence). V was cut by 6 bases and J by 2 bases, with 11 bases left in between. The CDR3 length is 12 residues. CDR3 in amino acids: CSASSYTYEQYF. CDR3 in DNA: TGCAGTGCCAGCAGCTATACCTACGAGCAGTACTTC.

This chain links TRBV7-2 with TRBJ2-7; 7 positions match TRBD2. Trimming at V came to 5 bases and at J to 6 bases, leaving 19 bases not matched to a gene. Germline V gene data show CDR1 as SGHTA and CDR2 as FQGNSA. This CDR3 has 17 amino acids. DNA for the CDR3: TGTGCCAGCAGCCCCAATAGAGCGGGGTATCGAGTGGGCGAGCAGTACTTC. Translated: CASSPNRAGYRVGEQYF.

This chain connects TRBV2 to TRBJ2-5; possibly TRBD1 for D (6 bases). V was trimmed by 9 bases and J by 1 base, leaving 18 bases between them. The CDR3 loop spans 15 amino acids. Per the germline V gene, CDR1 is SNHLY and CDR2 is FYNNEI. CDR3 in DNA: TGTGCCAGTACGCCTCCGGGACATCCCCAAGAGACCCAGTACTTC. It encodes CASTPPGHPQETQYF.

This clonotype has only a few counts. The chain couples TRBV7-2 to TRBJ2-1; D might be TRBD1 (6 bases). V shed 3 bases and J shed 3 bases, with 12 bases lying between them. Germline CDR1 and CDR2: SGHTA and FQGNSA. The CDR3 is made up of 15 amino acids. CDR3 in DNA: TGTGCCAGCAGCTTGGCCACAGGGTTCTACAATGAGCAGTTCTTC. Protein product: CASSLATGFYNEQFF.

The V and J genes are TRBV29-1 and TRBJ2-7, with D possibly being TRBD1 or TRBD2 (7 bases each). CDR3 length: 20 amino acids. V lost 7 bases, J lost 0 bases, and 34 bases lay in between. Germline V gives CDR1 SQVTM, CDR2 ANQGSEA. The CDR3 DNA is TGCAGCGGGATTGTTCCAGGGGGGCCTAGGGCTGGGACTATCTCCTACGAGCAGTACTTC. Encoded protein: CSGIVPGGPRAGTISYEQYF.

The V call is TRBV27, the J call TRBJ2-1; 8 nucleotides align to TRBD2. In germline, CDR1 is MNHEY, CDR2 SMNVEV (reference sequence). V gave up 2 bases and J gave up 15 bases; unmatched junction bases: 12. The CDR3 runs to 14 residues. CDR3 nucleotides: TGTGCCAGCAGTTTAATGGGGGCCGGGGGGGATACGTTCTTC. Translation gives CASSLMGAGGDTFF.

This clonotype was counted a few times. The V and J genes are TRBV4-3 and TRBJ2-2, with TRBD1 matching 7 bases. This CDR3 has 16 residues. The germline gives CDR1 LGHNA, CDR2 YSLEER. J gave up 4 bases and V 0 bases, and 5 bases lay outside the gene matches. The DNA of the CDR3 is TGCGCCAGCAGCCAAGATCGGGCAGGGGGCACCGGGGAGCTGTTTTTT. Amino acids: CASSQDRAGGTGELFF.

This chain links TRBV7-9 with TRBJ2-5, with D possibly being TRBD2 (6 bases). This CDR3 is 16 amino acids long. V lost 5 bases to trimming and J lost 1 base, with 17 bases between them. The germline V gene encodes CDR1 SEHNR and CDR2 FQNEAQ (reference sequence). The CDR3: CASSPRGGTLQETQYF. In nucleotides, the CDR3 is TGTGCCAGCAGCCCTCGTGGGGGGACCCTCCAAGAGACCCAGTACTTC.

The V and J genes are TRBV29-1 and TRBJ2-7, with D uncertain. The V gene lost 6 bases and the J gene lost 9 bases, with 24 bases spanning the gap. CDR1 and CDR2 (germline): SQVTM, ANQGSEA. The CDR3 is 14 residues long. The CDR3, as DNA: TGCAGCGTCGTCTCACCGGGCCCTCTGCCCGGGCAGTACTTC. The encoded protein is CSVVSPGPLPGQYF.

Only one count was recorded for this clonotype. At one end, the junction sequence differs from germline, possibly due to a read error. V usage is TRBV15 and J usage is TRBJ2-7; weak D call: TRBD1 (5 bases). The CDR3 runs 13 residues. Looked up from germline, CDR1 is LNHNV and CDR2 is YYDKDF (reference sequence). The CDR3 sequence is CASSPYQGGEQYF. CDR3 sequence (DNA): TGTGCCTCCAGCCCCTACCAGGGCGGCGAGCAGTACTTC. Drawing the rest from reference TRBV15 and TRBJ2-7, the complete variable domain is DAMVIQNPRYQVTQFGKPVTLSCSQTLNHNVMYWYQQKSSQAPKLLFHYYDKDFNNEADTPDNFQSRRPNTSFCFLDIRSPGLGDTAMYLCASSPYQGGEQYFGPGTRLTVT.

In this sample, this clonotype turned up a few times. The chain joins TRBV6-5 to TRBJ1-3; D unresolved. Deletions cut 2 bases from V and 0 bases from J, with 2 bases between. Germline CDR1 reads MNHEY; CDR2 reads SVGAGI. The CDR3 spans 13 residues. The CDR3 here is CASSYISGNTIYF. DNA for the CDR3: TGTGCCAGCAGTTACATCTCTGGAAACACCATATATTTT.

The CDR3, as DNA: TGTGCCAGCAGCTTAGATTATCAGAGCTACAATGAGCAGTTCTTC. Translating gives CASSLDYQSYNEQFF. V and J are TRBV7-2 and TRBJ2-1; D remains unclear. Trimming stripped 1 base from V and 3 bases from J, with 10 bases between. This CDR3 contains 15 residues. Germline V gene data show CDR1 as SGHTA and CDR2 as FQGNSA.

This clonotype was counted at least ten times. This chain joins TRBV20-1 and TRBJ2-3; 11 bases are a match to TRBD2. Per the germline V gene, CDR1 is DFQATT and CDR2 is SNEGSKA (reference sequence). The CDR3 is made up of 14 amino acids. Trimming took 4 bases from V and 5 from J; bases not matched to a gene: 5. For the CDR3, the DNA is TGCAGTGCTACGACTAGCGGGGTAGGAGATACGCAGTATTTT. As protein: CSATTSGVGDTQYF.

This clonotype turned up a few times. The rearrangement links TRBV5-1 to TRBJ1-2, with 11 bases lining up with TRBD1. Germline V gene data show CDR1 as SGHRS and CDR2 as YFSETQ. V dropped 8 bases and J dropped 6; count of bases not matched to a gene: 15. The CDR3 runs 16 residues. DNA of the CDR3: TGCGCCAGGACCCGGGACAGGGGGTATACTATCGATGGCTACACCTTC. Its translation: CARTRDRGYTIDGYTF.

There are many counts of this clonotype. The V and J genes are TRBV4-2 and TRBJ2-1; 10 bases agree with TRBD2. The V and J ends lost 1 base and 9 bases, in that order; junction bases with no gene match: 12. The CDR3 contains 17 residues. Germline CDR1 is LGHNA and CDR2 is YNFKEQ. CDR3 sequence reads: CASSQVVGLAGVGEQFF. As DNA, the CDR3 is TGTGCCAGCAGCCAAGTCGTGGGGCTAGCGGGGGTCGGTGAGCAGTTCTTC.

This clonotype was counted between two and nine times. The rearrangement uses TRBV7-2 and TRBJ2-1; D not resolved. In germline, CDR1 is SGHTA, CDR2 FQGNSA. V was shortened by 1 base and J by 2 bases, with 9 bases between the two germline ends. The CDR3 has 15 amino acids. The chain's CDR3 is CASSLGRLPYNEQFF. The DNA of the CDR3 is TGTGCCAGCAGCTTAGGGCGCCTCCCCTACAATGAGCAGTTCTTC.

This clonotype was counted many times. The gene calls are TRBV6-2 or TRBV6-3 and TRBJ2-7; D not certain. Germline V gene data show CDR1 as MNHEY and CDR2 as SVGEGT. The CDR3 contains 9 residues. V lost 8 bases and J lost 3, with 2 bases in between. The CDR3 sequence is CASGYEQYF. The DNA for the CDR3 is TGTGCCAGCGGCTACGAGCAGTACTTC.

The chain has TRBV7-8 and TRBJ1-6; D gene ambiguous. This CDR3 region has 16 residues. The germline gives CDR1 SGHVS, CDR2 FQNEAQ. V dropped 1 base and J dropped 3 bases, with 10 bases sitting between them. In DNA form, the CDR3 reads TGTGCCAGCAGCTTAGTGCCCGGTCACTATAATTCACCCCTCCACTTT. Protein sequence: CASSLVPGHYNSPLHF.

This chain links TRBV10-3 with TRBJ2-5; D might be TRBD1 or TRBD2, each matching 5 bases. This CDR3 comprises 15 residues. Germline V gene data show CDR1 as ENHRY and CDR2 as SYGVKD. V was cut by 0 bases and J by 4 bases, with 12 bases left in between. CDR3 amino acids: CAISESGTASETQYF. The CDR3 DNA reads as TGTGCCATCAGTGAGTCCGGGACCGCGTCAGAGACCCAGTACTTC.

The V and J genes are TRBV18 and TRBJ2-7; 10 bases match TRBD1. V dropped 8 bases and J dropped 3; count of bases not matched to a gene: 7. This CDR3 contains 14 residues. From germline, CDR1 is KGHSH and CDR2 LQKENI. The CDR3 protein is CASAGGQGFYEQYF. CDR3 DNA: TGTGCCAGCGCAGGGGGACAGGGGTTCTACGAGCAGTACTTC. Together with reference TRBV18 and TRBJ2-7, the CDR3 gives the full variable domain: NAGVMQNPRHLVRRRGQEARLRCSPMKGHSHVYWYRQLPEEGLKFMVYLQKENIIDESGMPKERFSAEFPKEGPSILRIQQVVRGDSAAYFCASAGGQGFYEQYFGPGTRLTVT.

The rearrangement uses TRBV12-3 or TRBV12-4 and TRBJ2-7; D gene ambiguous. This CDR3 is built from 14 residues. Deletions cut 1 base from V and 5 bases from J, with 12 bases between. The CDR3 DNA follows: TGTGCCAGCAGTTTAGTTGGCGAAGGGAACGAGCAGTACTTC. Protein product: CASSLVGEGNEQYF.

The chain links TRBV5-6 to TRBJ1-5; D uncertain. CDR1 and CDR2 (germline): SGHDT, YYEEEE. This CDR3 has 14 amino acids. The V end was cut by 0 bases, the J end by 3 bases, with 7 bases between. CDR3 region: CASSLGRANQPQHF. The CDR3 region has the DNA TGTGCCAGCAGCTTGGGGAGGGCCAATCAGCCCCAGCATTTT. Based on the CDR3 plus reference TRBV5-6 and TRBJ1-5, the full variable domain is DAGVTQSPTHLIKTRGQQVTLRCSPKSGHDTVSWYQQALGQGPQFIFQYYEEEERQRGNFPDRFSGHQFPNYSSELNVNALLLGDSALYLCASSLGRANQPQHFGDGTRLSIL.

This sequence joins TRBV27 and TRBJ2-5; D is uncertain. Germline lookup yields CDR1 MNHEY and CDR2 SMNVEV (reference sequence). CDR3 length equals 14 residues. V shed 5 bases and J shed 0 bases, with 10 bases lying between them. In nucleotides, the CDR3 is TGTGCCAGCAGTCTCAACTTGTACCAAGAGACCCAGTACTTC. The encoded protein is CASSLNLYQETQYF.

CDR3 protein: CSVRSPDTQYF. CDR3 nucleotide sequence: TGCAGTGTGAGGTCCCCAGATACGCAGTATTTT. This chain links TRBV20-1 with TRBJ2-3, with D uncertain. Germline V gene data show CDR1 as DFQATT and CDR2 as SNEGSKA (reference sequence). CDR3 length equals 11 residues. V dropped 7 bases and J dropped 4 bases, with 9 bases sitting between them.

The CDR3 nucleotides are TGTGCCAGCAGATTCGGGGGGGCCGGAAACACCATATATTTT. It is translated as CASRFGGAGNTIYF. The genes are TRBV12-3 or TRBV12-4 and TRBJ1-3; perhaps TRBD1 as D (6 bases). This CDR3 has 14 amino acids. V lost 6 bases to trimming and J lost 4 bases, with 13 bases between them.